This TCR beta chain was sequenced for a study of radiation and T cells in renal cell carcinoma. Overall study: Nephrectomy followed 15 Gy stereotactic body radiation by 4 weeks.

Trimming pared 4 bases from V and 3 bases from J, leaving 9 bases between. CDR1 KGHSH and CDR2 LQKENI come from the germline V gene. This CDR3 is built from 13 residues. Time point indicated: baseline pretreatment blood. Treatment denoted: 15 Gy SBRT to primary tumor, nephrectomy 4 weeks later. After SBRT, blood was collected at 2 and 4 weeks, plus baseline. The method was immunoSEQ multiplex PCR; TCRdb's version includes in-frame clones alone and lacks a portion of them. Here the sample spans 95,000 or so clones, around 88% being singletons. The clonotype originates from a man in his forties or fifties with renal cell carcinoma. This chain uses TRBV18 with TRBJ1-1, with no clear D. Specimen: blood, collected from a patient whose treatment included radiotherapy and nephrectomy. The CDR3 nucleotides read TGTGCCAGCTCACGTCAAGCGTACACTGAAGCTTTCTTT. Translation: CASSRQAYTEAFF. Complete variable domain (other parts from reference TRBV18 and TRBJ1-1): NAGVMQNPRHLVRRRGQEARLRCSPMKGHSHVYWYRQLPEEGLKFMVYLQKENIIDESGMPKERFSAEFPKEGPSILRIQQVVRGDSAAYFCASSRQAYTEAFFGQGTRLTVV.